What follows are 7 T cell receptor beta chains derived from one specimen sequenced in a study of tumor-infiltrating lymphocytes in primary liver carcinoma. With a constant-region primer, TCR beta cDNA was made from approximately 500 ng of total RNA. ARM-PCR, slightly modified, supplied the TCR beta libraries through three nested multiplex PCR rounds. Investigators reported that the first two PCR rounds, at 10 cycles each, used TRBV1-TRBV30 forward primers with a C-beta reverse primer. TCRdb recomputed calls from the multiplex PCR reads with MiXCR, one row per CDR3 protein. Of approximately 300,000 distinct CDR3 sequences detected, 65% appear once; the ten largest clones hold approximately 9%. Germline DNA was also extracted, and blood RNA was taken from unsorted whole blood. The source material was peripheral blood. These receptors all come from a middle-aged man with primary liver carcinoma and hepatitis B virus infection.

The V gene is TRBV4-1, the J gene TRBJ1-5, with 7 bases fitting TRBD1. Germline lookup yields CDR1 MGHRA and CDR2 YSYEKL. This CDR3 has 15 amino acids. J was trimmed by 4 bases and V by 5 bases; bases with no gene match: 8. CDR3 sequence (DNA): TGCGCCAGCAGCAGCCACAGGGGAACGAATCAGCCCCAGCATTTT. Residues: CASSSHRGTNQPQHF.

V is TRBV7-8 and J is TRBJ1-5; TRBD1 matches at 8 bases. The CDR3 length is 15 residues. From germline, CDR1 is SGHVS and CDR2 FQNEAQ. V was pared by 5 bases and J by 5 bases, with 8 bases of the junction left unmatched. As DNA, the CDR3 is TGTGCCAGCAGCCTAAACAGGGGGAGTGATCAGCCCCAGCATTTT. This codes for CASSLNRGSDQPQHF. Complete variable domain (other parts from reference TRBV7-8 and TRBJ1-5): GAGVSQSPRYKVAKRGQDVALRCDPISGHVSLFWYQQALGQGPEFLTYFQNEAQLDKSGLPSDRFFAERPEGSVSTLKIQRTQQEDSAVYLCASSLNRGSDQPQHFGDGTRLSIL.

Worth noting for this clonotype: One base away lies a much larger clone, so this may be a sequencing read error. J is TRBJ1-2 and V is TRBV12-3 or TRBV12-4; TRBD1 aligns across 8 bases. This CDR3 has 15 residues. With V trimmed by 7 bases and J by 4 bases, 11 bases remained unmatched. CDR3 sequence: CASNYQGASGYGYTF. The CDR3 DNA is TGTGCCAGCAATTATCAGGGGGCTTCGGGCTATGGCTACACCTTC.

About this clonotype itself: This may be a read error: a much more frequent sequence differs by one nucleotide. The chain combines TRBV7-9 with TRBJ1-5; D might be TRBD1 (6 bases). V lost 0 bases to trimming and J lost 7 bases, with 7 bases between them. In germline, CDR1 is SEHNR, CDR2 FQNEAQ (reference sequence). The CDR3 covers 13 residues. CDR3 DNA: TGTGCCAGCAGCTTAGCGGGGGGCCAGCCCCAGCATTTT. Its protein product is CASSLAGGQPQHF.

There are many counts of this clonotype. The chain uses TRBV4-2 and TRBJ2-5, with TRBD2 as a possible D gene (7 bases). This CDR3 has 16 residues. Trimming left V 1 base short and J 3 bases short, with 15 bases between. Germline assignment: CDR1 LGHNA and CDR2 YNFKEQ. CDR3 nucleotide sequence: TGTGCCAGCAGCCAAGTGGGGCTAGGGGGGGAAGAGACCCAGTACTTC. This sequence encodes CASSQVGLGGEETQYF.

The chain employs TRBV5-5 and TRBJ2-7; no reliable D call. V lost 4 bases, J lost 4 bases, and 30 bases lay in between. The CDR3 loop spans 19 amino acids. Germline V gene sequence: CDR1 SGHKS, CDR2 YYEKEE (reference sequence). The CDR3: CASSRYTPPIGQISYEQYF. CDR3 nucleotides: TGTGCCAGCAGCCGATACACCCCTCCGATAGGGCAAATTTCGTACGAGCAGTACTTC.

Worth noting for this clonotype: A much larger clone lies a single base off, so this may be a read error. The chain is built from TRBV6-6 and TRBJ2-1; the D is unclear. CDR1 is MNHNY, CDR2 SVGAGI, per germline (reference sequence). The CDR3 has 14 amino acids. The CDR3 nucleotides are TGTGCCAGCAGATACTCCCGATCAGGCAATGAGCAGTTCTTC. The encoded protein is CASRYSRSGNEQFF.